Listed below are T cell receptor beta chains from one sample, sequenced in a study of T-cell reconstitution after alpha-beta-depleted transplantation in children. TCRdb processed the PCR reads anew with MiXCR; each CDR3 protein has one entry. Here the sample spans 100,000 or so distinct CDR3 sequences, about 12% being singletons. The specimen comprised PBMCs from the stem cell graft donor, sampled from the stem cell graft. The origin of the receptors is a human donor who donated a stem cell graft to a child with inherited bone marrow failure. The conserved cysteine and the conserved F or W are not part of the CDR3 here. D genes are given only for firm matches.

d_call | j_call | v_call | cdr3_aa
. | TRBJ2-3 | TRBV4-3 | ASSQVLGTTDTQY
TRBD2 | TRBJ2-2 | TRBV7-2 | ASSSRTSGGWTGELF
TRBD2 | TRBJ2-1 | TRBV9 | ASATSGSDNEQF
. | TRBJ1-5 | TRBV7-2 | ASSLTQLDQPQH
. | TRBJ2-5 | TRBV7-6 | ASSLRLQETQY
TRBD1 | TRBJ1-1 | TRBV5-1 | ASSLFGTANTEAF
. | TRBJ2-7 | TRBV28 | ASSSGSAITSYEQY
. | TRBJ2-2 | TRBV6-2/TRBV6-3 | ASSLGPGELF
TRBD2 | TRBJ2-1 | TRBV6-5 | ASITGTSGRNWQF
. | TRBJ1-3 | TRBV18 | ASSPTPRFPGNTIY
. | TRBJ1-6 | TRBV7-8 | ASSFGQARGSPLH
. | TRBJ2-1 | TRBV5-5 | ASSFYNEQF
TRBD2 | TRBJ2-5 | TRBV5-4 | ASSLVASGRAGETQY
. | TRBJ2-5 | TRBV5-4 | ASSLNARGLQETQY
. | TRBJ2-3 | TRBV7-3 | ASSSGNTQY
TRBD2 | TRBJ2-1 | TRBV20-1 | SATLLGLAGGSYNEQF
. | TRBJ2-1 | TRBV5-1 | ASSLATPSLTFEQF
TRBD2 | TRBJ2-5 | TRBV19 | ASRTASGRQETQY
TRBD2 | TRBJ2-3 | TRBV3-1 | ATTPSEGTSGSGGTDTQY
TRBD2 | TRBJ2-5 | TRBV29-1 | SVEAGKRGDQETQY
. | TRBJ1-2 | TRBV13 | ASSPRTDCYGYT
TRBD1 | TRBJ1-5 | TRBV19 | ASSGTVLGQPQH
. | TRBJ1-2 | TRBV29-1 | SVGSAGFHGYT
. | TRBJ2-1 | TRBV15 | ATSRQRSSYNEQF
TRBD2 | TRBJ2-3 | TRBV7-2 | ASSSLAGGDTQY
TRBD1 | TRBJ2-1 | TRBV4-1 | ASSQRQGGYNEQF
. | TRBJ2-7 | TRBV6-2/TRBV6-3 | ASSSRWRYEQY
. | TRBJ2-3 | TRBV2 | ASEVPRGTDTQY
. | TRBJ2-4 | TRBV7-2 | ASSQQGSPNIQY
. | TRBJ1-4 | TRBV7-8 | ASSLAGSTNEKLF
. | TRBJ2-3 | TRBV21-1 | ASSKGTSGTSTDTQY
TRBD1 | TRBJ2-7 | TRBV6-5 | ASSYSRPRQGYSYEQY
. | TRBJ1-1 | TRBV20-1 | SANPGGDTEAF
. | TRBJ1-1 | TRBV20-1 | SAPSTEAF
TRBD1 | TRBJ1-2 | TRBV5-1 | ASGVDGTAYYGYT
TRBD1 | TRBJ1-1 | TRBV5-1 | ASSGETGATEAF
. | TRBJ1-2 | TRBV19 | ASSASTQRYT
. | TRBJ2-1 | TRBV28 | ASSYGGEQF
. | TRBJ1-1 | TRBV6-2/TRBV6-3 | ASSSGKELFTEAF
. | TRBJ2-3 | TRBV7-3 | ASSLTTFRGAPLGTDTQY
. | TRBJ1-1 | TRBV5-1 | ASSLVPDTEAF
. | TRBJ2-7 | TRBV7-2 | ASSKPRSYEQY
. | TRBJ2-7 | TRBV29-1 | SVRRATDSYEQY
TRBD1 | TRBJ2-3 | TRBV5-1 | ASSLEGQVMTDTQY
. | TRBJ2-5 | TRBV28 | ASSLFGGIQTQY
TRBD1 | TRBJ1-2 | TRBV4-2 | ASSQDVRDRGPGYT
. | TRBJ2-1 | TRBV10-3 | AVGSPDNEQF
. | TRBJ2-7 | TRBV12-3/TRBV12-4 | ASSLLGRLEAEQY
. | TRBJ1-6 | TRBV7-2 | ASSLVVRGNSPLH
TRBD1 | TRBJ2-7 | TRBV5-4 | ASSSRDSSYEQY